This T cell receptor beta chain was recovered during a study of spatial heterogeneity in lung cancer. Study context: The library had UMIs, and each TCR and UMI pair averaged more than ten raw reads.

The time point denotes: sample taken at primary tumor resection. The donors comprised 70 to 85 untreated early-stage non-small cell lung cancer patients. Whole RNA, which was extracted from tumor, nontumor lung tissue or frozen PBMC, was sequenced without any cell sorting. TCRdb re-derived calls from the 5' RACE reads in MiXCR, one entry per CDR3 protein. Of 5,800 or so distinct CDR3 sequences in the sample, about 20% were seen once. This clonotype was observed a handful of times. V lost 3 bases, J lost 7 bases, and 13 bases lay in between. Germline assignment: CDR1 MDHEN and CDR2 SYDVKM. This CDR3 contains 14 residues.

The V gene is TRBV28, the J gene TRBJ2-1; the D gene could be TRBD1 or TRBD2 (6 bases each). This specimen consisted of normal lung tissue next to the tumor, obtained at surgery. The source is a male donor with early-stage non-small cell lung cancer. CDR3 coding DNA: TGTGCCAGCAGTTTTAGTCGGGGGCGGAATGAGCAGTTCTTC. Amino acid sequence: CASSFSRGRNEQFF. The whole variable domain, remainder taken from reference TRBV28 and TRBJ2-1, is DVKVTQSSRYLVKRTGEKVFLECVQDMDHENMFWYRQDPGLGLRLIYFSYDVKMKEKGDIPEGYSVSREKKERFSLILESASTNQTSMYLCASSFSRGRNEQFFGPGTRLTVL.